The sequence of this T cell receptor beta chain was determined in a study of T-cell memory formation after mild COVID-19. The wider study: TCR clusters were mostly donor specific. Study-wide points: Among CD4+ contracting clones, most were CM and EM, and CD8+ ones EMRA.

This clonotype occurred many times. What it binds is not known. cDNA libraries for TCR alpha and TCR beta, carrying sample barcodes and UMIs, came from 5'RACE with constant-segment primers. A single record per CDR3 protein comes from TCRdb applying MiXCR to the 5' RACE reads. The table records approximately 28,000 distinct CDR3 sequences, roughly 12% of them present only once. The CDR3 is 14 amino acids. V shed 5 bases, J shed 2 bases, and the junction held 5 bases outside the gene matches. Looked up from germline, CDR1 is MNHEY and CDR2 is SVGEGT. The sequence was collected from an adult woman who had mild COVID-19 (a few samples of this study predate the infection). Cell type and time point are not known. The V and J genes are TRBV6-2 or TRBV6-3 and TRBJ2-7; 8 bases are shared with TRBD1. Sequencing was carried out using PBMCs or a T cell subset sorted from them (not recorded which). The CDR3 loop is CASSKGTGTYEQYF. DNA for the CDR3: TGTGCCAGCAGTAAAGGGACAGGAACCTACGAGCAGTACTTC.